The source of this TCR beta chain is a study of T cells in Graves' hyperthyroidism and ophthalmopathy. Study-wide results and caveats: Appearing also in blood were most of the thyroid clonotypes expanded above 0.001.

Notes on this clonotype: Its antigen is undetermined.

The V gene lost 3 bases and the J gene lost 4 bases, with 13 bases spanning the gap. This CDR3 comprises 15 residues. Germline assignment: CDR1 PRHDT and CDR2 FYEKMQ (reference sequence). Stability of Graves' hyperthyroidism was defined as absent ophthalmopathy progression within 18 months. Clinical symptoms, serum thyroxine and TRAb, thyroid ultrasound and orbital computed tomography were used for the diagnoses. Source material for PBMCs was around 10 ml fresh peripheral blood. RNA transcripts yielded amplified TCR beta CDR3 regions. Carried out on the TCR CDR3, a first-round RT-PCR used the HTBI primer set. TCRdb passed the multiplex PCR reads through MiXCR, listing each CDR3 protein once. The profile shows roughly 750,000 distinct CDR3 sequences, 16% of them singletons.

The clonotype comes from a man aged 18 to 29 with Graves' hyperthyroidism. V and J are TRBV13 and TRBJ2-1; tentative D call: TRBD1 (5 bases). Sequencing used blood. Written as DNA, the CDR3 is TGTGCCAGCAGCTTCAAGGTGACAGAATACAATGAGCAGTTCTTC. Encoded protein: CASSFKVTEYNEQFF.